The text below deals with one TCR beta chain. The data stem from a study of blood T cell repertoires in COVID-19. The wider study: Samples of COVID-19 (acute and convalescent) were obtained from the United States, Italy and Spain. Sample material is recorded as cDNA or gDNA derived from T cells, B-cell-depleted T cells, or PBMCs.

How the authors handled the data: Counts of nucleated cells, estimated from reference gene primer amplification, were obtained. TCRdb's copy holds only in-frame clones and misses some; the assay was immunoSEQ multiplex PCR. The DNA was the basis for D and trimming; V, J and clone size are from that table. The table includes about 170,000 clones, around nine tenths detected once. This clonotype originated in a man in his late teens or twenties with active or convalescent COVID-19. Input material: peripheral blood.

CDR3 sequence: CASSGGTYIEDEQFF. CDR3 nucleotides: TGTGCCAGCAGTGGCGGGACGTATATTGAGGATGAGCAGTTCTTC. V and J are TRBV2 and TRBJ2-1; a possible D gene is TRBD2 (6 bases). The V end lost 4 bases, the J end lost 8 bases, and 18 bases lay between the germline ends. Germline CDR1 reads SNHLY; CDR2 reads FYNNEI. The CDR3 has 15 amino acids. The full variable domain, its missing parts supplied by reference TRBV2 and TRBJ2-1, is EPEVTQTPSHQVTQMGQEVILRCVPISNHLYFYWYRQILGQKVEFLVSFYNNEISEKSEIFDDQFSVERPDGSNFTLKIRSTKLEDSAMYFCASSGGTYIEDEQFFGPGTRLTVL.